This passage covers 32 T cell receptor beta chains from one sample sequenced in a study of OX40 agonist ivuxolimab in advanced cancers. Clones were sequenced by immunoSEQ multiplex PCR, and TCRdb holds only the in-frame ones, with some missing. The table records fewer than 65,000 clones, 75% to 90% of them present only once. The sample consisted of CD4+ or CD8+ T cells sorted from blood, taken in a trial of the OX40 agonist ivuxolimab. These receptors were collected from an adult with an advanced solid tumor such as melanoma, head and neck, liver or kidney cancer.

J is TRBJ1-2 and V is TRBV28; no definite D call. Trimming took off 5 bases at V and 4 bases at J, with 14 bases between the two ends. CDR1 and CDR2 (germline): MDHEN, SYDVKM. The CDR3 has 14 residues. The CDR3 DNA sequence: TGTGCCAGCAGTCGGACCGTTACCCCCTATGGCTACACCTTC. Protein product: CASSRTVTPYGYTF.

This sequence joins TRBV30 and TRBJ1-1; no clear D gene. The V gene's germline CDR1 is GTSNPN and CDR2 SVGIG (reference sequence). V was shortened by 1 base and J by 0 bases, with 9 bases between the two germline ends. The CDR3 contains 14 residues. This CDR3 is CAWSGVPLNTEAFF. Written as DNA, the CDR3 is TGTGCCTGGAGTGGGGTTCCCTTGAACACTGAAGCTTTCTTT.

J is TRBJ2-2 and V is TRBV7-7; D is possibly TRBD1 (6 bases). With 5 bases removed from V and 3 bases from J, the gap between germline ends came to 13 bases. CDR1 and CDR2 (germline): SSHAT, FNYEAQ (reference sequence). The CDR3 length is 15 residues. The CDR3 loop is CASSPHSGDTGELFF. The CDR3 coding sequence is TGTGCCAGCAGCCCTCACTCAGGGGACACCGGGGAGCTGTTTTTT.

The V gene is TRBV9, the J gene TRBJ2-1; TRBD2 matches at 8 bases. In germline, CDR1 is SGDLS, CDR2 YYNGEE. With 5 bases clipped from V and 2 bases from J, the junction kept 12 bases outside the gene matches. The CDR3 extends over 17 amino acids. This chain's CDR3 is CASSTHPSGLAYNEQFF. The CDR3 nucleotides read TGTGCCAGCAGTACCCACCCCTCGGGACTAGCCTACAATGAGCAGTTCTTC.

The sample holds one count of this clone. The chain is built from TRBV19 and TRBJ2-1, with 8 positions matching TRBD2. This CDR3 comprises 13 residues. Germline trimming cut 10 bases from V and 4 bases from J; bases unmatched to any gene: 6. From germline, CDR1 is LNHDA and CDR2 SQIVND (reference sequence). The chain's CDR3 is CATSGGNYNEQFF. The CDR3 nucleotides read TGTGCCACCTCGGGGGGGAATTACAATGAGCAGTTCTTC.

This chain joins TRBV5-1 and TRBJ1-4; 10 nucleotides match TRBD1. The CDR3 totals 14 residues. Germline V gene lookup returns CDR1 SGHRS and CDR2 YFSETQ. V gave up 3 bases and J gave up 5 bases; unmatched junction bases: 1. The CDR3 coding sequence is TGCGCCAGCAGCTCGGACAGGGGGAATGAAAAACTGTTTTTT. It is translated as CASSSDRGNEKLFF.

The chain's CDR3 is CASSLLWGGETQYF. The CDR3 nucleotides are TGTGCCAGCAGCTTGTTATGGGGGGGAGAGACCCAGTACTTC. The gene calls are TRBV5-6 and TRBJ2-5, with TRBD2 matching 7 bases. Trimming took 1 base from V and 4 from J; bases not matched to a gene: 4. The CDR3 has 14 residues. Germline assignment: CDR1 SGHDT and CDR2 YYEEEE.

The chain has TRBV29-1 and TRBJ1-1, with a possible D match to TRBD1 (5 bases). Germline loops: CDR1 SQVTM, CDR2 ANQGSEA. The CDR3 totals 13 residues. Trimming shortened V by 6 bases and J by 0 bases, and 11 bases separated the two germline ends. In DNA form, the CDR3 reads TGCAGCGTCTGGCCAGGGATGAACACTGAAGCTTTCTTT. Translation: CSVWPGMNTEAFF.

V is TRBV7-2 and J is TRBJ2-7, with 11 bases fitting TRBD2. Germline V lookup: CDR1 SGHTA, CDR2 FQGNSA. With V trimmed by 3 bases and J by 2 bases, 3 bases remained unmatched. This CDR3 region has 15 residues. The CDR3 loop reads CASSFPSGGTYEQYF. The CDR3 DNA follows: TGTGCCAGCAGCTTTCCTAGCGGGGGGACCTACGAGCAGTACTTC.

This clone was found a few times. The V and J genes are TRBV4-2 and TRBJ1-5; perhaps TRBD1 as D (6 bases). V was trimmed by 1 base and J by 5 bases, leaving 9 bases between them. The CDR3 has 14 residues. Germline values: CDR1 LGHNA, CDR2 YNFKEQ. The CDR3 DNA follows: TGTGCCAGCAGCCAAGGAAGGGGGTATCAGCCCCAGCATTTT. Translation gives CASSQGRGYQPQHF.

The chain couples TRBV9 to TRBJ2-7; D unresolved. The germline gives CDR1 SGDLS, CDR2 YYNGEE. The CDR3 is made up of 13 amino acids. Trimming took 0 bases from V and 7 from J, leaving 11 bases between them. As DNA, the CDR3 is TGTGCCAGCAGCGTAGACCCAGTCCAGGAGCAGTACTTC. Translated, it gives CASSVDPVQEQYF.

V and J are TRBV4-2 and TRBJ2-1; TRBD2 aligns across 11 bases. V lost 1 base, J lost 5 bases, and 1 base stayed unmatched. Germline V gene lookup returns CDR1 LGHNA and CDR2 YNFKEQ. The CDR3 totals 15 residues. For the CDR3, the DNA is TGTGCCAGCAGCCAAGTAGCGGGGGGGAACAATGAGCAGTTCTTC. Encoded protein: CASSQVAGGNNEQFF.

The CDR3 region is CASSLGGPGNTIYF. Here the CDR3 DNA reads TGTGCCAGCAGTTTGGGGGGGCCTGGAAACACCATATATTTT. The chain joins TRBV28 to TRBJ1-3; a weak D match, TRBD1 (6 bases). V lost 3 bases to trimming and J lost 2 bases, with 8 bases between them. Germline assignment: CDR1 MDHEN and CDR2 SYDVKM. The CDR3 is 14 amino acids. Full variable domain (remainder filled in from reference TRBV28 and TRBJ1-3): DVKVTQSSRYLVKRTGEKVFLECVQDMDHENMFWYRQDPGLGLRLIYFSYDVKMKEKGDIPEGYSVSREKKERFSLILESASTNQTSMYLCASSLGGPGNTIYFGEGSWLTVV.

The V gene is TRBV5-6, the J gene TRBJ2-1, with TRBD2 matching over 11 bases. V trimming: 9 bases; J trimming: 8 bases; junction bases outside the gene matches: 10. This CDR3 has 14 amino acids. CDR1 SGHDT and CDR2 YYEEEE come from the germline V gene. As DNA, the CDR3 is TGTGCCAATACTAGCGGGAGAGGTGGCGATGAGCAGTTCTTC. It translates to CANTSGRGGDEQFF. Filled out from reference TRBV5-6 and TRBJ2-1, the complete variable domain reads DAGVTQSPTHLIKTRGQQVTLRCSPKSGHDTVSWYQQALGQGPQFIFQYYEEEERQRGNFPDRFSGHQFPNYSSELNVNALLLGDSALYLCANTSGRGGDEQFFGPGTRLTVL.

This chain links TRBV4-1 with TRBJ1-6; weak D call: TRBD1 (6 bases). The ends were cut back, 1 base at V and 6 bases at J, with 22 bases in the middle. In germline, CDR1 is MGHRA, CDR2 YSYEKL. This CDR3 is 19 amino acids long. As DNA, the CDR3 is TGCGCCAGCAGCCAAGCCGGGACAAAGCTCTTGGTTGGTAATTCACCCCTCCACTTT. Translated, it gives CASSQAGTKLLVGNSPLHF.

The V call is TRBV12-5, the J call TRBJ1-1; D is perhaps TRBD1 (5 bases). The CDR3 consists of 13 residues. Germline loops: CDR1 LGHNT, CDR2 FRNRAP. With 1 base removed from V and 4 bases from J, the gap between germline ends came to 7 bases. CDR3 DNA sequence: TGTGCTAGTGGTTTGGCGGGGGGCACTGAAGCTTTCTTT. Residues: CASGLAGGTEAFF.

The J gene is TRBJ1-3, the V gene TRBV30; D is unresolved. Trimming took off 0 bases at V and 1 base at J, with 1 base between the two ends. This CDR3 is built from 12 residues. Germline V lookup: CDR1 GTSNPN, CDR2 SVGIG (reference sequence). CDR3 DNA: TGTGCCTGGAGTGTATCTGGAAACACCATATATTTT. This gives the protein CAWSVSGNTIYF.

This rearrangement joins TRBV27 to TRBJ2-1; 13 bases fit TRBD2. This CDR3 contains 16 residues. Losses at the gene ends were 2 bases for V and 9 bases for J; bases not matched to a gene: 7. Germline values: CDR1 MNHEY, CDR2 SMNVEV (reference sequence). The CDR3 region is CASSLSWTSGSVEQFF. CDR3 bases: TGTGCCAGCAGTTTAAGCTGGACTAGCGGGAGTGTTGAGCAGTTCTTC.

This clone was detected a few times. This chain joins TRBV29-1 and TRBJ2-3; a possible D gene is TRBD2 (6 bases). Germline V gene lookup returns CDR1 SQVTM and CDR2 ANQGSEA. This CDR3 is 13 amino acids long. Trimming took off 3 bases at V and 3 bases at J, with 10 bases between the two ends. The CDR3 sequence is CSVEVGRTDTQYF. Here the CDR3 DNA reads TGCAGCGTTGAGGTAGGGAGGACAGATACGCAGTATTTT.

This chain connects TRBV7-2 to TRBJ2-1; 13 nucleotides match TRBD2. The V and J ends lost 5 bases and 1 base, in that order; junction bases with no gene match: 11. This CDR3 contains 19 residues. The germline V gene has CDR1 SGHTA and CDR2 FQGNSA. CDR3 nucleotide sequence: TGTGCCAGCAGCGACCGGACTAGCGGGAGTTTGGGTTCCTACAATGAGCAGTTCTTC. Encoded protein: CASSDRTSGSLGSYNEQFF.

This clone was seen more than once but under ten times. V is TRBV2 and J is TRBJ2-2; D call uncertain. Deletions cut 7 bases from V and 1 base from J, with 10 bases between. The CDR3 is made up of 14 amino acids. CDR1 and CDR2 from the germline V gene are SNHLY and FYNNEI. CDR3 residues: CASKPLGNTGELFF. The CDR3 nucleotides are TGTGCCAGCAAGCCGCTTGGGAACACCGGGGAGCTGTTTTTT.

This clone showed up just once. The rearrangement uses TRBV27 and TRBJ2-7; 9 bases fit TRBD2. Germline trimming cut 3 bases from V and 3 bases from J; bases unmatched to any gene: 12. Germline V gene sequence: CDR1 MNHEY, CDR2 SMNVEV (reference sequence). The CDR3 has 17 residues. CDR3: CASSFLVAGVGGYEQYF. The CDR3 DNA follows: TGTGCCAGCAGTTTTTTAGTAGCGGGAGTTGGAGGCTACGAGCAGTACTTC.

The rearrangement uses TRBV18 and TRBJ2-3; tentatively, D is TRBD1 (6 bases). V shed 5 bases and J shed 1 base, with 13 bases lying between them. CDR1 is KGHSH and CDR2 is LQKENI in the germline V gene. This CDR3 spans 15 amino acids. As DNA, the CDR3 is TGTGCCAGCTCAGAAACAGGGAAAGGCACAGATACGCAGTATTTT. Its translation: CASSETGKGTDTQYF.

This clone was seen only once. The V call is TRBV6-5, the J call TRBJ1-2, with no clear D. V lost 0 bases and J lost 0, with 8 bases in between. The CDR3 is 15 residues long. CDR1 MNHEY and CDR2 SVGAGI come from the germline V gene. The CDR3 bases are TGTGCCAGCAGTTACTCGCTCAGCTCTAACTATGGCTACACCTTC. This sequence encodes CASSYSLSSNYGYTF.

The V gene is TRBV5-3, the J gene TRBJ2-1; D is perhaps TRBD1 or TRBD2 (5 bases each). TRBV5-3 counts as an open reading frame of uncertain function. V shed 8 bases and J shed 4 bases, with 13 bases lying between them. The CDR3 contains 13 residues. Here the CDR3 reads CASSRDEYNEQFF. CDR3 DNA sequence: TGTGCCAGCAGCCGGGACGAATACAATGAGCAGTTCTTC.

This clone has only one observation. The J gene is TRBJ2-1, the V gene TRBV4-1; a possible D gene is TRBD1 (7 bases). The CDR3 is made up of 16 amino acids. The ends were cut back, 1 base at V and 7 bases at J, with 17 bases in the middle. The germline V gene has CDR1 MGHRA and CDR2 YSYEKL. In DNA form, the CDR3 reads TGCGCCAGCAGCCAAGTCCAGGGGGGCAGCATAAATGAGCAGTTCTTC. The encoded protein is CASSQVQGGSINEQFF.

The rearrangement uses TRBV19 and TRBJ2-1; 10 bases match TRBD2. CDR3 length: 15 amino acids. Germline loops: CDR1 LNHDA, CDR2 SQIVND (reference sequence). The trim removed 2 bases at V and 7 bases at J, leaving 5 bases unmatched. The CDR3 bases are TGTGCCAGTAGTATAAGTAGCGGGAGGATTAATGAGCAGTTCTTC. It translates to CASSISSGRINEQFF.

As regards this clone: The junction and the germline gene differ at one end; a read error may be behind it. The chain recombines TRBV7-9 with TRBJ2-7, with D unresolved. The CDR3 contains 14 residues. Germline CDR1 SEHNR, CDR2 FQNEAQ (reference sequence). The DNA for the CDR3 is TGTGCCAGCAGGTTAGACACGGCCTCCTACGAGCAGTACTTC. This sequence encodes CASRLDTASYEQYF. The entire variable domain, with the rest obtained from reference TRBV7-9 and TRBJ2-7, is as follows: DTGVSQNPRHKITKRGQNVTFRCDPISEHNRLYWYRQTLGQGPEFLTYFQNEAQLEKSRLLSDRFSAERPKGSFSTLEIQRTEQGDSAMYLCASRLDTASYEQYFGPGTRLTVT.

The gene calls are TRBV5-1 and TRBJ1-5, with a weak D call TRBD1 (6 bases). This CDR3 contains 14 residues. Trimming cost V 1 base and J 3 bases, with 8 bases left between them. CDR1 SGHRS and CDR2 YFSETQ come from the germline V gene. CDR3 protein: CASSLTGLNQPQHF. The CDR3 coding sequence is TGCGCCAGCAGCTTGACAGGGCTCAATCAGCCCCAGCATTTT.

The rearrangement joins TRBV30 to TRBJ1-6; possible D gene TRBD1, 6 bases. This CDR3 has 15 amino acids. Germline lookup yields CDR1 GTSNPN and CDR2 SVGIG (reference sequence). Trimming cost V 3 bases and J 5 bases, with 14 bases left between them. CDR3 amino acids: CAWSPPGANNSPLHF. CDR3 nucleotide sequence: TGTGCCTGGAGCCCCCCGGGGGCCAATAATTCACCCCTCCACTTT.

The V call is TRBV2, the J call TRBJ1-2, with unresolved D. Per germline, CDR1 SNHLY and CDR2 FYNNEI. Between the trimmed V and J ends, which lost 3 bases and 0 bases, there was a span of 5 bases. The CDR3 spans 13 residues. The CDR3 DNA reads TGTGCCAGCAGTGATACCTCTAACTATGGCTACACCTTC. This sequence encodes CASSDTSNYGYTF.

This sequence joins TRBV6-1 and TRBJ1-4; 8 positions agree with TRBD1. This CDR3 spans 14 amino acids. The J segment lost 10 bases and the V segment lost 6 bases, leaving 10 bases of the junction unmatched. CDR1 and CDR2 from the germline V gene are MNHNS and SASEGT. Here the CDR3 DNA reads TGTGCCAGCAGCGAATTCAGGGGGCAGGGAAAACTGTTTTTT. Translation gives CASSEFRGQGKLFF.